This passage covers 25 T cell receptor beta chains from one sample sequenced in a study of control samples from healthy donors and cancer patients. The table came from immunoSEQ multiplex PCR; TCRdb's copy has only in-frame clones and leaves some out. The table lists roughly 400,000 clones, about 93% of them singletons, with around 6.8% in the top ten. The sequencing input was PBMCs. These receptor sequences come from a man aged 35 to 55 with head and neck cancer.

This clone was seen more than once but under ten times. V is TRBV19 and J is TRBJ2-5; D not resolved. CDR1 and CDR2 from the germline V gene are LNHDA and SQIVND (reference sequence). The CDR3 has 14 amino acids. The germline V and J ends were trimmed by 4 bases and 0 bases, with 9 bases remaining between them. CDR3 bases: TGTGCCAGTAGTAGGACCGTGTACCAAGAGACCCAGTACTTC. It encodes CASSRTVYQETQYF.

This clone was seen a few times. V gene TRBV28 combines with J gene TRBJ1-1, with TRBD1 matching 10 bases. The germline CDR1 and CDR2 sequences are MDHEN and SYDVKM. The V segment lost 5 bases and the J segment 4 bases; nucleotides outside the gene matches: 7. CDR3 length equals 15 residues. The CDR3 reads CASSPSGQGSTEAFF. The CDR3 nucleotides read TGTGCCAGCAGTCCCTCGGGACAGGGGAGCACTGAAGCTTTCTTT.

This clone was seen once. This chain connects TRBV7-9 to TRBJ2-5, with TRBD2 identical over 10 bases. CDR1 and CDR2 (germline): SEHNR, FQNEAQ (reference sequence). Unmatched junction bases numbered 5, after V lost 2 bases and J lost 5 bases. The CDR3 runs 15 residues. CDR3 DNA sequence: TGTGCCAGCAGCTTATTCCTAGCGGGAGTTGAGACCCAGTACTTC. It is translated as CASSLFLAGVETQYF.

The V and J genes are TRBV29-1 and TRBJ1-5; maybe TRBD1 (5 bases). Per the germline V gene, CDR1 is SQVTM and CDR2 is ANQGSEA. The V end was cut by 5 bases, the J end by 3 bases, with 14 bases between. The CDR3 is made up of 14 amino acids. CDR3 region: CSVLGRGTNQPQHF. DNA for the CDR3: TGCAGCGTTCTAGGGCGGGGGACCAATCAGCCCCAGCATTTT.

The chain links TRBV9 to TRBJ1-2, with D tentatively TRBD1 (6 bases). Trimming removed 0 bases from V and 7 bases from J, with 10 bases in between. This CDR3 is built from 13 residues. CDR1 is SGDLS and CDR2 is YYNGEE in the germline V gene. CDR3 region: CASSVVDSGGYTF. The CDR3 DNA reads TGTGCCAGCAGCGTAGTGGACAGTGGTGGCTACACCTTC.

This clone was observed once. The CDR3 reads CASSLAIAGAYNEQFF. CDR3 coding DNA: TGCGCCAGCAGCTTGGCCATAGCGGGGGCCTACAATGAGCAGTTCTTC. The chain carries TRBV5-1 and TRBJ2-1; 9 bases align to TRBD2. The CDR3 loop spans 16 amino acids. V was clipped by 0 bases and J by 2 bases; unmatched bases: 3. The germline V gene has CDR1 SGHRS and CDR2 YFSETQ.

A remark on this clone: In the same sample, other DNA sequences code for this CDR3. The rearrangement joins TRBV6-2 or TRBV6-3 to TRBJ1-5; a possible D gene is TRBD1 (6 bases). CDR1 and CDR2 (germline): MNHEY, SVGEGT. Trimming took 6 bases from V and 1 from J, leaving 10 bases between them. The CDR3 is 14 residues long. CDR3 region: CASSWTVSNQPQHF. For the CDR3, the DNA is TGTGCCAGCAGCTGGACAGTAAGCAATCAGCCCCAGCATTTT.

J is TRBJ2-2 and V is TRBV19; tentatively, D is TRBD2 (5 bases). The CDR3 extends over 18 amino acids. The V and J ends lost 5 bases and 4 bases respectively, with 23 bases between them. Germline V gene data show CDR1 as LNHDA and CDR2 as SQIVND (reference sequence). The chain's CDR3 is CASSLPVSGGWSTGELFF. CDR3 DNA sequence: TGTGCCAGTAGTCTTCCAGTATCTGGAGGCTGGAGCACCGGGGAGCTGTTTTTT.

Comment on this clone: This sample includes further DNA sequences coding for the same CDR3. The rearrangement uses TRBV7-2 and TRBJ2-1; D unclear. Trimming removed 6 bases at V and 0 bases at J, with 12 bases between. Per the germline V gene, CDR1 is SGHTA and CDR2 is FQGNSA. CDR3 size: 15 residues. Written as DNA, the CDR3 is TGTGCCAGCAGTTTAAGCGCGAGCTCCTACAATGAGCAGTTCTTC. The encoded protein is CASSLSASSYNEQFF.

V is TRBV7-2 and J is TRBJ1-1; the D gene is possibly TRBD1 (6 bases). V was cut by 8 bases and J by 1 base, with 14 bases left in between. The CDR3 loop spans 14 amino acids. Germline V gene lookup returns CDR1 SGHTA and CDR2 FQGNSA. This CDR3 is CASEYGQSNTEAFF. CDR3 DNA sequence: TGTGCCAGCGAGTATGGACAGTCGAACACTGAAGCTTTCTTT.

The rearrangement uses TRBV6-5 and TRBJ2-3, with D perhaps matching TRBD2 (6 bases). Germline CDR1 and CDR2: MNHEY and SVGAGI. The V gene lost 6 bases and the J gene lost 4 bases, with 14 bases spanning the gap. CDR3 size: 14 residues. The CDR3 DNA sequence: TGTGCCAGCAGACTGGACCGGAGGGCAGATACGCAGTATTTT. It is translated as CASRLDRRADTQYF.

The rearrangement links TRBV19 to TRBJ1-5; D is uncertain. The CDR3 runs 15 residues. The V gene's germline CDR1 is LNHDA and CDR2 SQIVND (reference sequence). V dropped 2 bases and J dropped 5 bases, with 13 bases sitting between them. CDR3 residues: CASSISPTLYQPQHF. The CDR3, as DNA: TGTGCCAGTAGTATAAGCCCAACGTTGTATCAGCCCCAGCATTTT. The whole variable domain, remainder taken from reference TRBV19 and TRBJ1-5, is DGGITQSPKYLFRKEGQNVTLSCEQNLNHDAMYWYRQDPGQGLRLIYYSQIVNDFQKGDIAEGYSVSREKKESFPLTVTSAQKNPTAFYLCASSISPTLYQPQHFGDGTRLSIL.

This clone was counted once. The chain joins TRBV10-3 to TRBJ1-4; TRBD1 might be the D (5 bases). This CDR3 contains 14 residues. Germline V lookup: CDR1 ENHRY, CDR2 SYGVKD. The ends were cut back, 2 bases at V and 2 bases at J, with 6 bases in the middle. The CDR3 bases are TGTGCCATCAGTGAGGCAGGGACTAATGAAAAACTGTTTTTT. Translation: CAISEAGTNEKLFF.

V usage is TRBV19 and J usage is TRBJ1-1, with 7 bases fitting TRBD1. The CDR3 consists of 13 residues. The ends lost 5 bases at V and 1 base at J; junction bases unmatched: 1. The germline V gene encodes CDR1 LNHDA and CDR2 SQIVND (reference sequence). CDR3 protein: CASSDRENTEAFF. CDR3 nucleotide sequence: TGTGCCAGTAGTGACAGGGAGAACACTGAAGCTTTCTTT.

This chain uses TRBV6-6 with TRBJ2-1, with TRBD2 matching 8 bases. The CDR3 runs to 18 residues. Germline V gives CDR1 MNHNY, CDR2 SVGAGI (reference sequence). The V gene end was trimmed by 5 bases and the J gene end by 4 bases; junction bases not matched to a gene: 16. In DNA form, the CDR3 reads TGTGCCAGCAGTCCCCCTATACTAGCGGAATCCTTATACAATGAGCAGTTCTTC. Amino acids: CASSPPILAESLYNEQFF.

V usage is TRBV6-6 and J usage is TRBJ2-1; D is possibly TRBD1 or TRBD2 (5 bases each). The V gene lost 5 bases and the J gene lost 3 bases, with 14 bases spanning the gap. The CDR3 has 15 amino acids. Germline V lookup: CDR1 MNHNY, CDR2 SVGAGI (reference sequence). CDR3 nucleotide sequence: TGTGCCAGCAGTAAGGACTCACAGGACTACAATGAGCAGTTCTTC. As protein: CASSKDSQDYNEQFF.

In its sample, this clone was seen once. CDR3 sequence (DNA): TGTGCCAGCAGTTACCCGGGGACGGGGAACACTGAAGCTTTCTTT. It translates to CASSYPGTGNTEAFF. The J gene is TRBJ1-1, the V gene TRBV6-6; D may be TRBD1 (5 bases). Germline CDR1 and CDR2: MNHNY and SVGAGI (reference sequence). The V and J ends lost 2 bases and 1 base respectively, with 11 bases between them. The CDR3 sequence is 15 residues long.

This clone was observed a single time. This chain uses TRBV5-1 with TRBJ2-1; 7 bases map to TRBD1. CDR3 length equals 14 residues. Germline V CDR1 and CDR2: SGHRS, YFSETQ. V gave up 0 bases and J gave up 8 bases; unmatched junction bases: 5. The DNA of the CDR3 is TGCGCCAGCAGCTTGGACAGGGGTACTGATGAGCAGTTCTTC. As protein: CASSLDRGTDEQFF.

This chain joins TRBV27 and TRBJ1-1; maybe TRBD1 (5 bases). The CDR3 sequence is 12 residues long. Germline V gene data show CDR1 as MNHEY and CDR2 as SMNVEV (reference sequence). The V end lost 4 bases, the J end lost 5 bases, and 8 bases lay between the germline ends. CDR3 region: CASSSGRTEAFF. Written as DNA, the CDR3 is TGTGCCAGCAGTTCAGGGAGGACTGAAGCTTTCTTT.

The CDR3 nucleotides read TGTGCCAGCAGCGGACCCTATTTGGGAGGTGCTGAAGCTTTCTTT. This translates into CASSGPYLGGAEAFF. This chain links TRBV9 with TRBJ1-1; no definite D call. This CDR3 region has 15 residues. Per germline, CDR1 SGDLS and CDR2 YYNGEE. The V end was cut by 3 bases, the J end by 6 bases, with 18 bases between.

V and J are TRBV7-9 and TRBJ2-3, with D tentatively TRBD1 or TRBD2 (5 bases each). CDR1 is SEHNR and CDR2 is FQNEAQ in the germline V gene (reference sequence). Between the trimmed V and J ends, which lost 4 bases and 2 bases, there was a span of 16 bases. This CDR3 contains 16 residues. CDR3 sequence reads: CASSSPRGAATDTQYF. The CDR3 DNA is TGTGCCAGCAGCTCCCCGAGGGGAGCGGCCACAGATACGCAGTATTTT.

The chain carries TRBV29-1 and TRBJ2-7, with 7 bases that match TRBD1. The CDR3 totals 11 residues. The J segment lost 5 bases and the V segment lost 4 bases, leaving 2 bases of the junction unmatched. Germline CDR1 reads SQVTM; CDR2 reads ANQGSEA. CDR3 coding DNA: TGCAGCGTTGGGACAGGACACGAGCAGTACTTC. It yields the protein CSVGTGHEQYF.

The chain couples TRBV24-1 to TRBJ1-5, with D possibly TRBD1 on 5 matching bases. The CDR3 sequence is 13 residues long. Germline CDR1 reads KGHDR; CDR2 reads SFDVKD. The V end lost 9 bases, the J end lost 6 bases, and 14 bases lay between the germline ends. The chain's CDR3 is CATAGALGQPQHF. For the CDR3, the DNA is TGTGCCACCGCCGGGGCCCTCGGTCAGCCCCAGCATTTT.

The CDR3 here is CASSLYRRSSYNSPLHF. CDR3 in DNA: TGTGCCAGCAGCTTATACAGGCGGAGCTCCTATAATTCACCCCTCCACTTT. The V and J genes are TRBV7-8 and TRBJ1-6; D possibly corresponds to TRBD1 (5 bases). The CDR3 runs to 17 residues. V lost 2 bases and J 0 bases, leaving 11 bases between the germline ends. Germline V gives CDR1 SGHVS, CDR2 FQNEAQ.

The rearrangement links TRBV7-9 to TRBJ1-1; maybe TRBD1 (6 bases). Germline V lookup: CDR1 SEHNR, CDR2 FQNEAQ (reference sequence). This CDR3 region has 15 residues. V gave up 1 base and J gave up 9 bases, with 18 bases separating them. In nucleotides, the CDR3 is TGTGCCAGCAGCTTAGGGGCCTGGGGGGCCCAGCAAGCTTTCTTT. Translation: CASSLGAWGAQQAFF.